The 10 T cell receptor beta chains presented below share a single source sample, sequenced in a study of Ad26.COV2.S vaccination and SARS-CoV-2 variants. Treatment noted: 19 received Ad26.COV2.S at low or high dose, single or two shots; several received placebo; per-sample allocation not given. The samples date from day 63 after the first vaccine or placebo injection. Using immunoSEQ multiplex PCR, the repertoire was profiled, and TCRdb retains in-frame clones only, with some absent. Altogether a few hundred thousand clones are present, roughly 84% being singletons, with the ten largest covering around 3.6%. The specimen was peripheral blood, collected in a trial of Ad26.COV2.S vaccine versus placebo. The receptors were sampled from a person between 18 and 59 years old who received the Ad26.COV2.S COVID-19 vaccine or a placebo.

The count of this clone is one. J is TRBJ1-2 and V is TRBV19; 7 bases line up with TRBD1. This CDR3 region has 13 residues. Germline values: CDR1 LNHDA, CDR2 SQIVND (reference sequence). The ends lost 7 bases at V and 7 bases at J; junction bases unmatched: 9. The CDR3: CASMRQGGGGYTF. The CDR3 coding sequence is TGTGCCAGTATGAGACAGGGAGGTGGTGGCTACACCTTC.

The J gene is TRBJ2-5, the V gene TRBV14, with D tentatively TRBD1 (5 bases). V dropped 3 bases and J dropped 1 base, with 15 bases sitting between them. Germline-derived CDR1 and CDR2 are SGHDN and FVKESK. The CDR3 totals 16 residues. CDR3 coding DNA: TGTGCCAGCAGCCAGGAATGGAGCAGGGCCCAAGAGACCCAGTACTTC. It encodes CASSQEWSRAQETQYF.

The rearrangement uses TRBV5-1 and TRBJ1-6, with 7 bases aligning to TRBD1. The CDR3 has 14 amino acids. Germline V gives CDR1 SGHRS, CDR2 YFSETQ. J lost 10 bases, V lost 2 bases, and 6 bases had no gene match. CDR3 amino acids: CASSFNRGDSPLHF. Written as DNA, the CDR3 is TGCGCCAGCAGCTTCAACAGGGGTGACTCACCCCTCCACTTT. The entire variable domain, with the rest obtained from reference TRBV5-1 and TRBJ1-6, is as follows: KAGVTQTPRYLIKTRGQQVTLSCSPISGHRSVSWYQQTPGQGLQFLFEYFSETQRNKGNFPGRFSGRQFSNSRSEMNVSTLELGDSALYLCASSFNRGDSPLHFGNGTRLTVT.

The chain uses TRBV12-3 or TRBV12-4 and TRBJ1-3; D not certain. The CDR3 length is 12 residues. Trimming took 6 bases from V and 8 from J, leaving 11 bases between them. The CDR3 bases are TGTGCCAGCAGCCTCGCCGGGTACACCATATATTTT. Translated, it gives CASSLAGYTIYF.

The chain joins TRBV4-1 to TRBJ1-3; D may be TRBD1 (5 bases). Trimming left V 3 bases short and J 4 bases short, with 16 bases between. CDR1 and CDR2 from the germline V gene are MGHRA and YSYEKL. The length of the CDR3 is 16 residues. DNA of the CDR3: TGCGCCAGCAGCCACCCCGGGACGATGAGAGGAAACACCATATATTTT. Protein: CASSHPGTMRGNTIYF.

V is TRBV6-5 and J is TRBJ2-7; TRBD2 matches at 12 bases. Losses at the gene ends were 4 bases for V and 0 bases for J; bases not matched to a gene: 4. Germline CDR1 is MNHEY and CDR2 is SVGAGI. The length of the CDR3 is 16 residues. The CDR3 here is CASSSPGLAGSYEQYF. DNA of the CDR3: TGTGCCAGCAGTTCCCCGGGACTAGCGGGCTCCTACGAGCAGTACTTC.

This clone was detected a few times. The chain combines TRBV12-3 or TRBV12-4 with TRBJ2-3; D is unclear. This CDR3 region has 11 residues. With 4 bases removed from V and 8 bases from J, the gap between germline ends came to 7 bases. The CDR3 coding sequence is TGTGCCAGCAGTTCACGTCCTACGCAGTATTTT. This codes for CASSSRPTQYF.

In this sample, this clone turned up once. The rearrangement uses TRBV3-1 (or the pseudogene TRBV3-2) and TRBJ2-3; D might be TRBD2 (6 bases). The CDR3 covers 16 residues. CDR1 and CDR2 (germline): LGHDT, YNNKEL (reference sequence). The V and J ends lost 1 base and 2 bases respectively, with 13 bases between them. The CDR3 region has the DNA TGTGCCAGCAGCCAAGGCGGGGCCCGAACCACAGATACGCAGTATTTT. Its protein product is CASSQGGARTTDTQYF.

This clone appeared a single time. The chain recombines TRBV4-1 with TRBJ2-7, with D perhaps matching TRBD2 (5 bases). The germline V gene encodes CDR1 MGHRA and CDR2 YSYEKL. This CDR3 region has 12 residues. V lost 4 bases to trimming and J lost 4 bases, with 8 bases between them. CDR3 sequence (DNA): TGCGCCAGCAGCCTATCGGGGTACGAGCAGTACTTC. Protein: CASSLSGYEQYF.

CDR3 amino acids: CSVENGRGYTF. Written as DNA, the CDR3 is TGCAGCGTTGAGAATGGAAGGGGCTACACCTTC. The V and J genes are TRBV29-1 and TRBJ1-2; D is unclear. CDR1 SQVTM and CDR2 ANQGSEA come from the germline V gene. Trimming left V 3 bases short and J 8 bases short, with 10 bases between. CDR3 length: 11 residues.